This T cell receptor beta chain was identified in a study of OX40 agonist ivuxolimab in advanced cancers. Study-level results: The study observed clonal expansion of CD4+ and CD8+ blood T cells by week 6 at 0.1 to 3.0 mg/kg.

Sequencing was performed with immunoSEQ multiplex PCR; in TCRdb, only in-frame clones are kept and a portion is missing. The sample records roughly 38,000 clones, approximately 90% being singletons. As concerns this clone: Its antigen is not known.

The germline gives CDR1 SGHAT, CDR2 FQNNGV. Trimming removed 5 bases from V and 3 bases from J, with 14 bases in between. The CDR3 runs 14 residues. This chain joins TRBV11-2 and TRBJ2-7; maybe TRBD2 (6 bases). The receptor comes from an adult with an advanced solid tumor such as melanoma, head and neck, liver or kidney cancer. The sequenced sample was CD4+ or CD8+ T cells sorted from blood, obtained in a trial of the OX40 agonist ivuxolimab. The CDR3 spells CASSTLRGVYEQYF. CDR3 DNA sequence: TGTGCCAGCAGCACGCTGCGCGGGGTCTACGAGCAGTACTTC. The full variable domain, completed using reference TRBV11-2 and TRBJ2-7, is EAGVAQSPRYKIIEKRQSVAFWCNPISGHATLYWYQQILGQGPKLLIQFQNNGVVDDSQLPKDRFSAERLKGVDSTLKIQPAKLEDSAVYLCASSTLRGVYEQYFGPGTRLTVT.